Below, 3 T cell receptor beta chains from the same sample are listed, as sequenced in a study of blood T cells in healthy people across ages. Alongside a J-beta primer mix, a sample-barcoded 5' primer served in a second PCR lasting roughly 6 to 11 cycles. One entry per CDR3 protein results from TCRdb running MiXCR on the 5' RACE reads. The table records hundreds of thousands of distinct CDR3 sequences, about 21% of them present only once. Sequencing was performed on blood. All receptors derive from a man aged 65 to 85 in good health.

In this sample, this clonotype turned up a few times. The chain carries TRBV12-3 or TRBV12-4 and TRBJ1-1, with 7 bases matching TRBD1. J gave up 5 bases and V 9 bases, and 3 bases lay outside the gene matches. The CDR3 length is 11 residues. CDR3 sequence (DNA): TGTGCCAGTGAGGGGGCGACTGAAGCTTTCTTT. Its translation: CASEGATEAFF.

This clonotype showed up just a few times. The chain carries TRBV11-2 and TRBJ2-5; 12 bases agree with TRBD2. The J call is doubtful: the DNA matches TRBJ2-7 better. CDR1 SGHAT and CDR2 FQNNGV come from the germline V gene. This CDR3 region has 14 residues. The CDR3 spells CASTRLAGDYEQYF. CDR3 coding DNA: TGTGCCAGCACCAGACTAGCGGGAGACTACGAGCAGTACTTC.

This clonotype was seen at least ten times. The V and J genes are TRBV20-1 and TRBJ2-1; tentative D call: TRBD2 (6 bases). V lost 5 bases and J 1 base, leaving 21 bases between the germline ends. Germline assignment: CDR1 DFQATT and CDR2 SNEGSKA (reference sequence). The CDR3 runs 17 residues. CDR3 bases: TGCAGTGCTCTATACCGGGACTTCAAGGAGTCCTACAATGAGCAGTTCTTC. Protein: CSALYRDFKESYNEQFF.